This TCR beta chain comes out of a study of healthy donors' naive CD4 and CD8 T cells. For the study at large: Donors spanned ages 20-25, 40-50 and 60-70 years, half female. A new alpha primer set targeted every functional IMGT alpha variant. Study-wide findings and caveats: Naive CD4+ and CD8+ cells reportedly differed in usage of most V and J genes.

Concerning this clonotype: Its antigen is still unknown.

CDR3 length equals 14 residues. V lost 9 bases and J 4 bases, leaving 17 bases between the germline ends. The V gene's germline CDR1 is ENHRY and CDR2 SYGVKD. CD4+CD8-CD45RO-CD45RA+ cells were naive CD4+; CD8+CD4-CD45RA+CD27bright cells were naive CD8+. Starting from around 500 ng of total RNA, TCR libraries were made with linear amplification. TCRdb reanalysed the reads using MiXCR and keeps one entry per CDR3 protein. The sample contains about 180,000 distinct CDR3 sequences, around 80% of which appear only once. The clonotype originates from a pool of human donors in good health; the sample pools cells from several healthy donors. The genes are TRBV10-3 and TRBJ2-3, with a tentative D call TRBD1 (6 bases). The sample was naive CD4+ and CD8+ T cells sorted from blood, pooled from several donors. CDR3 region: CAISTGLGADTQYF. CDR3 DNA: TGTGCCATTTCTACAGGGTTGGGAGCAGATACGCAGTATTTT.